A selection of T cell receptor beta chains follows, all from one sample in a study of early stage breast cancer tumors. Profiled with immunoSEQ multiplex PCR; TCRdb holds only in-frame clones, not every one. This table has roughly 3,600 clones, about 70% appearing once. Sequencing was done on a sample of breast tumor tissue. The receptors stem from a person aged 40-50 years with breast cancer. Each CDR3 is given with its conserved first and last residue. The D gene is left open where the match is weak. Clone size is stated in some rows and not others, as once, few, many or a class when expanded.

CDR3 protein: CASSVDRQGGQPQHF
CDR3 DNA: TGTGCCAGCAGCGTAGACCGACAGGGGGGTCAGCCCCAGCATTTT
J gene: TRBJ1-5
CDR3 length: 15
D gene: TRBD1
clone size: .
V gene: TRBV2

CDR3 protein: CASSLDTLGGYGYTF
CDR3 DNA: TGTGCCAGCAGCTTGGACACCCTCGGTGGGTATGGCTACACCTTC
J gene: TRBJ1-2
CDR3 length: 15
D gene: .
clone size: .
V gene: TRBV7-9

CDR3 protein: CASSSDRGLDTQYF
CDR3 DNA: TGTGCCAGCAGTTCGGACAGGGGTTTAGATACGCAGTATTTT
J gene: TRBJ2-3
CDR3 length: 14
D gene: TRBD1
clone size: .
V gene: TRBV28

CDR3 protein: CASSPGESYEQYF
CDR3 DNA: TGTGCCAGCTCACCGGGAGAATCTTACGAGCAGTACTTC
J gene: TRBJ2-7
CDR3 length: 13
D gene: .
clone size: .
V gene: TRBV18

CDR3 protein: CSVVGSTDTQYF
CDR3 DNA: TGCAGCGTTGTGGGGAGCACAGATACGCAGTATTTT
J gene: TRBJ2-3
CDR3 length: 12
D gene: .
clone size: .
V gene: TRBV29-1

CDR3 protein: CASSITPGLAGLDTQYF
CDR3 DNA: TGTGCCAGCAGTATCACGCCGGGACTAGCGGGATTAGATACGCAGTATTTT
J gene: TRBJ2-3
CDR3 length: 17
D gene: TRBD2
clone size: .
V gene: TRBV27

CDR3 protein: CASSFGRPAYTEAFF
CDR3 DNA: TGTGCCAGCAGCTTCGGCAGGCCGGCCTACACTGAAGCTTTCTTT
J gene: TRBJ1-1
CDR3 length: 15
D gene: .
clone size: .
V gene: TRBV7-9

CDR3 protein: CASSRRPDDTQYF
CDR3 DNA: TGTGCCAGCTCACGGCGACCGGATGATACGCAGTATTTT
J gene: TRBJ2-3
CDR3 length: 13
D gene: .
clone size: .
V gene: TRBV18

CDR3 protein: CASSAWTGGSGYTF
CDR3 DNA: TGTGCCAGCAGTGCTTGGACAGGGGGCTCTGGCTACACCTTC
J gene: TRBJ1-2
CDR3 length: 14
D gene: TRBD1
clone size: .
V gene: TRBV28

CDR3 protein: CASSLISQETQYF
CDR3 DNA: TGCGCCAGCAGCTTGATTAGTCAAGAGACCCAGTACTTC
J gene: TRBJ2-5
CDR3 length: 13
D gene: .
clone size: few
V gene: TRBV5-1

CDR3 protein: CAISVDPGTENIQYF
CDR3 DNA: TGTGCCATCAGTGTCGATCCCGGGACAGAAAACATTCAGTACTTC
J gene: TRBJ2-4
CDR3 length: 15
D gene: TRBD1
clone size: once
V gene: TRBV10-3